The 21 T cell receptor beta chains below come from one sample, sequenced in a study of T-cell memory formation after mild COVID-19 (dated by TCRdb to about 2021). The library was prepared using 5' RACE. The sequencer was an Illumina NovaSeq 6000. The public reads were reprocessed in TCRdb via fastp at Q25 and MiXCR, keeping in-frame beta chains. Here each entry gathers all rows of one CDR3 protein and keeps the most common genes and DNA. This sample lists fewer than 250,000 distinct CDR3 sequences; 15% to 20% were detected once. The top ten clones comprise 2.4% of the sample. The material sequenced was PBMCs or a T cell subset sorted from them (not recorded which). Receptors were obtained from an adult woman who had mild COVID-19 (a few samples of this study predate the infection). The sample titles of this study are shuffled in the database, so cell type and time point are left out; the donor was told from shared clones.

The V and J genes are TRBV5-1 and TRBJ2-1, with TRBD2 as a possible D gene (6 bases). V was cut by 8 bases and J by 5 bases, with 23 bases left in between. This CDR3 has 16 amino acids. Germline V lookup: CDR1 SGHRS, CDR2 YFSETQ. CDR3 DNA: TGCGCCAGTTCTGGCAGCACGGGACTCAGTCACAATGAGCAGTTCTTC. Protein product: CASSGSTGLSHNEQFF.

This CDR3 is CASSSVQGPARGAFF. DNA for the CDR3: TGTGCCAGCAGCTCCGTTCAGGGGCCCGCCCGTGGAGCTTTCTTT. V gene TRBV7-2 combines with J gene TRBJ1-1; D perhaps matches TRBD1 (6 bases). CDR3 length equals 15 residues. Trimming removed 4 bases from V and 10 bases from J, with 22 bases in between. Germline V gene sequence: CDR1 SGHTA, CDR2 FQGNSA.

The chain links TRBV7-2 to TRBJ2-7; no definite D call. Per the germline V gene, CDR1 is SGHTA and CDR2 is FQGNSA. Trimming shortened V by 4 bases and J by 9 bases, and 16 bases separated the two germline ends. CDR3 length: 13 amino acids. The CDR3 sequence: CASSSTERSGQYF. CDR3 nucleotides: TGTGCCAGCAGCTCCACCGAGAGAAGTGGGCAGTACTTC.

The chain combines TRBV20-1 with TRBJ1-1, with 9 bases lining up with TRBD1. CDR1 and CDR2 from the germline V gene are DFQATT and SNEGSKA (reference sequence). The V segment lost 1 base and the J segment 1 base; nucleotides outside the gene matches: 7. CDR3 length: 16 residues. CDR3 residues: CSARARTGVGNTEAFF. The CDR3 DNA reads TGCAGTGCTAGAGCGAGGACAGGGGTGGGGAACACTGAAGCTTTCTTT.

The CDR3 loop is CASLSAGGSEQYF. In DNA form, the CDR3 reads TGTGCCAGCCTTAGCGCGGGGGGAAGCGAGCAGTACTTC. V gene TRBV6-1 combines with J gene TRBJ2-7; 8 nucleotides agree with TRBD2. Germline V gives CDR1 MNHNS, CDR2 SASEGT. This CDR3 has 13 residues. J gave up 6 bases and V 8 bases, and 9 bases lay outside the gene matches.

The chain couples TRBV12-3 or TRBV12-4 to TRBJ1-5; D unresolved. CDR3 length: 14 amino acids. V was clipped by 3 bases and J by 3 bases, with 9 bases between them. This CDR3 is CASSFNVHNQPQHF. The CDR3 nucleotides read TGTGCCAGCAGTTTTAACGTCCACAATCAGCCCCAGCATTTT.

This clonotype was counted only a few times. The CDR3 region has the DNA TGTGCCAGCAGCCCCCGCACGGGGTGGGCGGATGAAGCTTTCTTT. Translated, it gives CASSPRTGWADEAFF. The chain couples TRBV7-2 to TRBJ1-1; no clear D gene. V lost 5 bases, J lost 7 bases, and 20 bases lay in between. The CDR3 runs to 15 residues. Germline V gene data show CDR1 as SGHTA and CDR2 as FQGNSA.

V gene TRBV12-3 or TRBV12-4 combines with J gene TRBJ1-1; 10 nucleotides line up with TRBD1. CDR3 size: 12 residues. Losses at the gene ends were 5 bases for V and 10 bases for J; bases not matched to a gene: 4. The CDR3 DNA reads TGTGCCAGCAGTCGTGGACAGGGGGGAGCTTTCTTT. It codes for CASSRGQGGAFF.

The V gene is TRBV12-5, the J gene TRBJ2-1, with 12 positions matching TRBD2. This CDR3 contains 15 residues. V shed 6 bases and J 3 bases; nucleotides not matched to a gene: 3. CDR1 LGHNT and CDR2 FRNRAP come from the germline V gene. The CDR3 coding sequence is TGTGCTAGTGGAAGGACTAGCGGGGTCTACAATGAGCAGTTCTTC. It specifies CASGRTSGVYNEQFF.

The V and J genes are TRBV28 and TRBJ2-5; either TRBD1 or TRBD2 may fit D (5 bases each). CDR1 and CDR2 from the germline V gene are MDHEN and SYDVKM. The V end lost 6 bases, the J end lost 7 bases, and 18 bases lay between the germline ends. This CDR3 is 14 amino acids long. The CDR3 bases are TGTGCCAGCAGCTTTAGAGGGGAAGGGGTGACCCAGTACTTC. Encoded protein: CASSFRGEGVTQYF.

The chain uses TRBV2 and TRBJ2-5, with a tentative D call TRBD2 (5 bases). V lost 1 base and J lost 3, with 21 bases in between. Germline V gene lookup returns CDR1 SNHLY and CDR2 FYNNEI. The CDR3 extends over 18 amino acids. The CDR3 here is CASSEGVVIATRKETQYF. CDR3 DNA sequence: TGTGCCAGCAGTGAAGGGGTTGTAATAGCGACGCGTAAAGAGACCCAGTACTTC.

This chain links TRBV6-5 with TRBJ1-2, with D uncertain. This CDR3 is built from 13 residues. The germline CDR1 and CDR2 sequences are MNHEY and SVGAGI. The ends were cut back, 4 bases at V and 1 base at J, with 7 bases in the middle. CDR3 nucleotide sequence: TGTGCCAGCAGTTCCCCAGTTAACTATGGCTACACCTTC. This encodes CASSSPVNYGYTF.

The chain recombines TRBV3-1 with TRBJ2-3, with 7 bases fitting TRBD2. CDR3 length equals 15 residues. CDR1 is LGHDT and CDR2 is YNNKEL in the germline V gene (reference sequence). V was clipped by 4 bases and J by 4 bases; unmatched bases: 8. CDR3 in amino acids: CASSPTGGGADTQYF. The CDR3, as DNA: TGTGCCAGCAGCCCCACGGGGGGAGGTGCAGATACGCAGTATTTT.

This chain links TRBV24-1 with TRBJ1-4, with 11 bases lining up with TRBD1. Unmatched junction bases numbered 7, after V lost 4 bases and J lost 7 bases. Per the germline V gene, CDR1 is KGHDR and CDR2 is SFDVKD. This CDR3 comprises 16 residues. The CDR3 region has the DNA TGTGCCACCAGTGACCCCCGGACAGGGGGCTCTGAAAAACTGTTTTTT. It codes for CATSDPRTGGSEKLFF.

The gene calls are TRBV6-5 and TRBJ2-1, with D perhaps assigned TRBD1 or TRBD2 (5 bases each). Trimming pared 2 bases from V and 8 bases from J, leaving 22 bases between. CDR1 is MNHEY and CDR2 is SVGAGI in the germline V gene. The CDR3 sequence is 17 residues long. In DNA form, the CDR3 reads TGTGCCAGCAGTTACGTGGGGACGGCGAAGAGCCGATATGAGCAGTTCTTC. Protein: CASSYVGTAKSRYEQFF.

This clonotype turned up a few times. The rearrangement links TRBV24-1 to TRBJ2-5; D remains ambiguous. This CDR3 has 13 residues. Trimming removed 3 bases at V and 5 bases at J, with 9 bases between. Germline V gene lookup returns CDR1 KGHDR and CDR2 SFDVKD. The CDR3 spells CATSDQALETQYF. CDR3 DNA: TGTGCCACCAGTGATCAAGCCCTGGAGACCCAGTACTTC.

V and J are TRBV7-3 and TRBJ2-1; 10 bases agree with TRBD2. The CDR3 runs 16 residues. V dropped 5 bases and J dropped 12; count of bases not matched to a gene: 16. CDR1 and CDR2 from the germline V gene are SGHTA and FQGTGA. CDR3 in amino acids: CASSPPSGRAGGAQFF. CDR3 bases: TGTGCCAGCAGCCCCCCAAGCGGGAGGGCCGGTGGTGCGCAGTTCTTC.

This rearrangement joins TRBV10-3 to TRBJ1-4, with TRBD1 identical over 7 bases. Per the germline V gene, CDR1 is ENHRY and CDR2 is SYGVKD. V was clipped by 4 bases and J by 2 bases; unmatched bases: 7. The CDR3 sequence is 16 residues long. CDR3 in DNA: TGTGCCATCAGTGCAGGACAGGCTATGACTAATGAAAAACTGTTTTTT. It translates to CAISAGQAMTNEKLFF.

The CDR3 region is CAISGSVGNEKLFF. In DNA form, the CDR3 reads TGTGCCATCAGCGGCTCCGTCGGTAATGAAAAACTGTTTTTT. The rearrangement links TRBV10-3 to TRBJ1-4, with unresolved D. V was clipped by 6 bases and J by 4 bases, with 12 bases between them. This CDR3 contains 14 residues. Germline CDR1 is ENHRY and CDR2 is SYGVKD.

The rearrangement uses TRBV19 and TRBJ1-3, with 9 nucleotides matching TRBD1. V lost 5 bases to trimming and J lost 0 bases; unmatched junction nucleotides: 5. The CDR3 is 16 amino acids. Germline V lookup: CDR1 LNHDA, CDR2 SQIVND (reference sequence). CDR3 sequence (DNA): TGTGCCAGTAGTCCGACAGGGGGGATCTCTGGAAACACCATATATTTT. Amino acid sequence: CASSPTGGISGNTIYF.

This clonotype turned up a few times. The chain uses TRBV4-1 and TRBJ1-6, with unresolved D. The CDR3 has 16 amino acids. Trimming pared 2 bases from V and 7 bases from J, leaving 15 bases between. Germline CDR1 MGHRA, CDR2 YSYEKL. The CDR3 DNA follows: TGCGCCAGCAGCCAAACTGTTCGGCAGGAGAATTCACCCCTCCACTTT. Protein product: CASSQTVRQENSPLHF.